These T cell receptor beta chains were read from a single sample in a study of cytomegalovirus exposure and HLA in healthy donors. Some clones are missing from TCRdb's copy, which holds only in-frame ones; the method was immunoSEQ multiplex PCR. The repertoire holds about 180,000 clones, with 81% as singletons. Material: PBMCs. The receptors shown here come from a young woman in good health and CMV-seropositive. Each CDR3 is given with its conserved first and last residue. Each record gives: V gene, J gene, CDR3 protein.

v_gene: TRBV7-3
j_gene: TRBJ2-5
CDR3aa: CASSSTGLTSETQYF

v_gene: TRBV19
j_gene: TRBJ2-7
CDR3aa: CASRARDSVTYEQYF

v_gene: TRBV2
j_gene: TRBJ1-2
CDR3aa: CASSDFRAANYGYTF

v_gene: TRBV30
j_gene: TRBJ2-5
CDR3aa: CAWRGRGIKSETQYF

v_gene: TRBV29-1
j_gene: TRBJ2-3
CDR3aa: CSVGRGARDTQYF

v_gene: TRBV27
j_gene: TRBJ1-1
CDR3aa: CASSDSLGRGDTEAFF

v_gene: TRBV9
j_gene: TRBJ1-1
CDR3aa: CASRTSSATEAFF

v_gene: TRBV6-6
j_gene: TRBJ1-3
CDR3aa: CASNRDGNTIYF

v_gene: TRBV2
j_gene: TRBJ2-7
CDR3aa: CASRINGHLYEQYF

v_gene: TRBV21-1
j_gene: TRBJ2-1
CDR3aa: CASSNKARGYNEQFF

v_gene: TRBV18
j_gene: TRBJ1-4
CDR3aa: CASSPVKRGSGGKEKLFF

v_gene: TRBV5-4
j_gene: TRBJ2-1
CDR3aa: CASSPAGGTVYNEQFF

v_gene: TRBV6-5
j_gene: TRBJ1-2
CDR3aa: CASSYPGNYGYTF

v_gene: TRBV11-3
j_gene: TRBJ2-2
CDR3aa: CASSLSGGATGELFF

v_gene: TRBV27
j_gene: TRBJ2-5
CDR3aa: CASSPTAGGETQYF

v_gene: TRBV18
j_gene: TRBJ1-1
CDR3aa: CASSPSYTMNTEAFF

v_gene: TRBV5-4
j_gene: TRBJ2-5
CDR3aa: CASSRAEETQYF

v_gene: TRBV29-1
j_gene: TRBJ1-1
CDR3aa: CSAATGDTEAFF

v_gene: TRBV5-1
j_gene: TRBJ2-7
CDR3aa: CASSENPTASYEQYF

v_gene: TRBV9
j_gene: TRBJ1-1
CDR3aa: CASSGTQGTNTEAFF

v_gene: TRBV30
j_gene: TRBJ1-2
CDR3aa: CASLKQGINYGYTF

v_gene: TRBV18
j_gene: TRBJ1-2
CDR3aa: CASSPMPGQAINYGYTF

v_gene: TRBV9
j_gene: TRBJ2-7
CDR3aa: CASSVEDRVAEQYF

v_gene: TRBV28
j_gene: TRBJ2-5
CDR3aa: CASSHGTSGGRRWTQYF

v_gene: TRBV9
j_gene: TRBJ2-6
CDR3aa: CASSVGRGGSGANVLTF

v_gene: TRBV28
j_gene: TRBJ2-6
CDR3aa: CATDRDRVEGANVLTF

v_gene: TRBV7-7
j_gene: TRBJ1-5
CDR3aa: CASSFRDRLNQPQHF

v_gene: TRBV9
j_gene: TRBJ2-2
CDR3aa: CASSVLRDSGELFF

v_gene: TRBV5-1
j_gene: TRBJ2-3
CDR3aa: CASSLGSEADTQYF

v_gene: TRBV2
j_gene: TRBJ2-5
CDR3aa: CASSRTSGGETQYF

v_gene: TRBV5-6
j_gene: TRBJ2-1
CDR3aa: CASSLVSGEIYNEQFF

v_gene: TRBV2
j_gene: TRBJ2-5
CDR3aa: CASSADYLQETQYF

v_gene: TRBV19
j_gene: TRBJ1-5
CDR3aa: CASCYRDRRGSNQPQHF

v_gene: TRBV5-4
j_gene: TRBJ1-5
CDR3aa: CASSLDPTGFGNQPQHF

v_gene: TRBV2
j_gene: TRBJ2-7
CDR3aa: CASSELRIGYEQYF

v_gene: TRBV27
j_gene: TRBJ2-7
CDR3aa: CASSSKGSGGATSYEQYF

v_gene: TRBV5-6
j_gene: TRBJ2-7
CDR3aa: CASSLPTGSYEQYF

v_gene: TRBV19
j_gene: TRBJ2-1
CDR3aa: CASKSVGSSGQSYNEQFF

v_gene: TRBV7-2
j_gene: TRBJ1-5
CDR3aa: CASSLAGPGDQPQHF

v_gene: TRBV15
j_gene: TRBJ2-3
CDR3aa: CATSRGAGTDTQYF

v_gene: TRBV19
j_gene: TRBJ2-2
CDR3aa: CASSRDFTGELFF

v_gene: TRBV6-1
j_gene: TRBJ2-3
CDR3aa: CASSEVVTSGGADTQYF

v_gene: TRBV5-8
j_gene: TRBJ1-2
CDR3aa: CASSLLPTGGEYGYTF

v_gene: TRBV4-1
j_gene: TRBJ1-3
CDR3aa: CASSQDGRGTFGISGNTIYF

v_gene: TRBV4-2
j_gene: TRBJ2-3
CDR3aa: CASSQVIFLGGSTDTQYF

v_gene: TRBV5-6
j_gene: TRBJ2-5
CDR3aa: CASSLSTPQETQYF

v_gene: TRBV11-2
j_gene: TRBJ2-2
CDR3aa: CASSPTGQGLWELFF

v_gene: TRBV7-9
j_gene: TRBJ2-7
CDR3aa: CASSRGGQGIPFSYEQYF

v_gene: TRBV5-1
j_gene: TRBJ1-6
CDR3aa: CASSLGTGYSPLHF